This TCR beta chain was recorded in a study of shared clonotypes between healthy human individuals. General study points: The study's rarefaction showed incomplete sorted-subset sequencing despite large depth.

Here immunoSEQ multiplex PCR was the method, and the copy in TCRdb shows in-frame clones only, minus some. This repertoire shows approximately 940,000 clones, 70% to 85% found once; its top ten account for approximately 1.5%. There were only Caucasian adults among the donors, and all lived in Nashville, Tennessee. The study separated CD4+ cells into CD45RA+ naive and CD45RA-negative memory subsets. In the case of this clone: No antigen is known for it.

This sequence originates from a man in his late teens or twenties in good health. Sequenced sample: memory CD4+ T cells sorted from blood. The subset: CD45RA-negative fraction.

In DNA, the CDR3 is TGTGCCAGCAGCTCCTTCAGGGTGGGGGAGCTGTTTTTT. It encodes CASSSFRVGELFF. The J gene is TRBJ2-2, the V gene TRBV5-6; weak D call: TRBD1 (5 bases). The CDR3 sequence is 13 residues long. V lost 3 bases and J lost 8, with 11 bases in between. Germline assignment: CDR1 SGHDT and CDR2 YYEEEE.